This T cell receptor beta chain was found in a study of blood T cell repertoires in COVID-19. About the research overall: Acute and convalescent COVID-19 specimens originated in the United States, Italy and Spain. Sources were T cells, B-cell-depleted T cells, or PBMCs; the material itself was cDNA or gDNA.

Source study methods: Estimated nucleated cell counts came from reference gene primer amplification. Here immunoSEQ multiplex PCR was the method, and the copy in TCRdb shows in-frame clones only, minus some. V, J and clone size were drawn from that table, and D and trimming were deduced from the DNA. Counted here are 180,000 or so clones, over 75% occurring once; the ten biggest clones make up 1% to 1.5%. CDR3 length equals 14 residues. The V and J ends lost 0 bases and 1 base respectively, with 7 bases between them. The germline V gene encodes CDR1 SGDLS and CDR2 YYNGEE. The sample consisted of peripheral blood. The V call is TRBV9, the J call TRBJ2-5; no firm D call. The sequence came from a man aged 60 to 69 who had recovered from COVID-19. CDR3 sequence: CASSVAGFQETQYF. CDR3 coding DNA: TGTGCCAGCAGCGTAGCAGGATTCCAAGAGACCCAGTACTTC.